These 24 T cell receptor beta chains originate from one sample sequenced in a study of spatial heterogeneity in lung cancer. The time point denotes: sample taken at primary tumor resection. From the 5' RACE reads, TCRdb called clonotypes with MiXCR, one entry per CDR3 protein. The sample includes roughly 7,800 distinct CDR3 sequences, about a sixth of them seen just once. Sample: normal lung tissue next to the tumor, taken at surgery. The source is a male donor with early-stage non-small cell lung cancer.

This clonotype was counted between two and nine times. V gene TRBV6-5 combines with J gene TRBJ1-4; no reliable D call. This CDR3 region has 14 residues. V lost 2 bases to trimming and J lost 7 bases, with 11 bases between them. CDR1 is MNHEY, CDR2 SVGAGI, per germline. CDR3 DNA: TGTGCCAGCAGTTACGATGGGCGGGGTGAAAAACTGTTTTTT. It translates to CASSYDGRGEKLFF.

This clonotype was detected a few times. Here the CDR3 reads CAWSVRGRGGFQPQHF. The CDR3 DNA sequence: TGTGCCTGGAGTGTCAGAGGACGGGGAGGGTTTCAGCCCCAGCATTTT. The rearrangement links TRBV30 to TRBJ1-5; the D is unclear. The CDR3 has 16 amino acids. Germline lookup yields CDR1 GTSNPN and CDR2 SVGIG (reference sequence). V was clipped by 0 bases and J by 6 bases, with 18 bases between them.

Regarding this clonotype: A junction boundary mismatches the germline segment, possibly from a read error. V usage is TRBV20-1 and J usage is TRBJ1-6, with D maybe TRBD1 (5 bases). Germline values: CDR1 DFQATT, CDR2 SNEGSKA (reference sequence). This CDR3 spans 14 amino acids. CDR3 in amino acids: CSARPTESNPPLHF. In nucleotides, the CDR3 is TGCAGTGCTAGACCGACAGAGAGTAATCCACCCCTCCACTTT.

This clonotype was observed at least ten times. The chain recombines TRBV6-2 or TRBV6-3 with TRBJ2-7, with D maybe TRBD1 (6 bases). Per germline, CDR1 MNHEY and CDR2 SVGEGT. V was pared by 7 bases and J by 3 bases, with 16 bases between. The CDR3 contains 14 residues. DNA of the CDR3: TGTGCCAGCAACATCGACAGGAACCTCTACGAGCAGTACTTC. Its protein is CASNIDRNLYEQYF.

Notes on this clonotype: A much larger clone lies one base from this, so it may be a read error. The V and J genes are TRBV5-1 and TRBJ2-7; D assignment may be TRBD1 or TRBD2 (5 bases each). The CDR3 has 14 residues. Germline CDR1 reads SGHRS; CDR2 reads YFSETQ. This chain's CDR3 is CASSGGLGPYEQNF. CDR3 in DNA: TGCGCCAGCAGCGGGGGTCTAGGCCCCTACGAGCAGAACTTC.

This rearrangement joins TRBV11-2 to TRBJ2-7; 8 nucleotides align to TRBD2. Unmatched junction bases numbered 3, after V lost 1 base and J lost 4 bases. CDR3 size: 14 residues. Germline V CDR1 and CDR2: SGHAT, FQNNGV. CDR3: CASSLGGGLYEQYF. CDR3 bases: TGTGCCAGCAGCTTAGGCGGGGGGCTATACGAGCAGTACTTC.

Of note for this clonotype: Just one base apart from a much larger clone, this may be a read error. V and J are TRBV28 and TRBJ2-4, with TRBD1 matching over 7 bases. The CDR3 runs 17 residues. Germline V gene lookup returns CDR1 MDHEN and CDR2 SYDVKM. The CDR3 DNA reads as TGTGCCAGCAGTCCCCCAGACAGGGTTAGAACCAAAAACAATCAGTACTTC. It specifies CASSPPDRVRTKNNQYF.

By share, this clonotype counts as medium-sized (0.01 to 0.1%). The V and J genes are TRBV3-1 and TRBJ1-1; TRBD1 matches at 7 bases. CDR3 length equals 15 residues. Germline V lookup: CDR1 LGHDT, CDR2 YNNKEL (reference sequence). V trimming: 5 bases; J trimming: 1 base; junction bases outside the gene matches: 7. The CDR3 is CASSSWDSQNTEAFF. The CDR3 region has the DNA TGTGCCAGCAGCTCTTGGGACAGCCAGAACACTGAAGCTTTCTTT.

This clonotype was observed a handful of times. CDR3 amino acids: CASSPAGRGNEKLFF. The CDR3 coding sequence is TGTGCCAGCAGCCCTGCCGGGAGGGGGAATGAAAAACTGTTTTTT. The V and J genes are TRBV5-5 and TRBJ1-4; TRBD1 is a possible D gene (6 bases). Between the trimmed V and J ends, which lost 4 bases and 5 bases, there was a span of 15 bases. The germline CDR1 and CDR2 sequences are SGHKS and YYEKEE (reference sequence). The CDR3 loop spans 15 amino acids.

By proportion, this clonotype is medium-sized. The genes are TRBV19 and TRBJ1-5; TRBD1 might be the D (5 bases). This CDR3 is 16 amino acids long. CDR1 is LNHDA, CDR2 SQIVND, per germline (reference sequence). Trimming stripped 3 bases from V and 3 bases from J, with 15 bases between. The CDR3 DNA reads TGTGCCAGTAGTATTATTGGGGACGGACTCAATCAGCCCCAGCATTTT. Translated: CASSIIGDGLNQPQHF. Variable domain in full (rest from reference TRBV19 and TRBJ1-5): DGGITQSPKYLFRKEGQNVTLSCEQNLNHDAMYWYRQDPGQGLRLIYYSQIVNDFQKGDIAEGYSVSREKKESFPLTVTSAQKNPTAFYLCASSIIGDGLNQPQHFGDGTRLSIL.

The CDR3 nucleotides are TGTGCCAGCAGTGTGGGGGGCGCGGACTATGGCTACACCTTC. Encoded protein: CASSVGGADYGYTF. The chain links TRBV6-5 to TRBJ1-2; D may be TRBD1 (6 bases). The germline gives CDR1 MNHEY, CDR2 SVGAGI. V shed 5 bases and J shed 3 bases, with 13 bases lying between them. The CDR3 has 14 residues.

This clonotype has a count of ten or more. The V call is TRBV6-1, the J call TRBJ2-7; D unresolved. V lost 1 base, J lost 0 bases, and 7 bases lay in between. CDR1 and CDR2 (germline): MNHNS, SASEGT. The CDR3 is 14 residues long. The CDR3 region has the DNA TGTGCCAGCAGTGAAGAGGGTGCCTCCTACGAGCAGTACTTC. This encodes CASSEEGASYEQYF.

In this sample, this clonotype is medium-sized (0.01 to 0.1%). This sequence joins TRBV6-6 and TRBJ1-5, with 7 bases that match TRBD1. The length of the CDR3 is 14 residues. V shed 4 bases and J 5 bases; nucleotides not matched to a gene: 5. Germline V gene sequence: CDR1 MNHNY, CDR2 SVGAGI (reference sequence). The CDR3 reads CASSFDRADQPQHF. CDR3 nucleotide sequence: TGTGCCAGCAGTTTTGACAGGGCCGATCAGCCCCAGCATTTT.

This clonotype occurred many times. This chain links TRBV20-1 with TRBJ2-6, with a possible D match to TRBD2 (6 bases). V lost 8 bases, J lost 2 bases, and 16 bases lay in between. This CDR3 is built from 15 residues. Germline V gene data show CDR1 as DFQATT and CDR2 as SNEGSKA (reference sequence). CDR3 sequence reads: CSSPIGGAGANVLTF. CDR3 DNA: TGCAGTTCACCCATCGGAGGGGCTGGGGCCAACGTCCTGACTTTC.

The CDR3 spells CSALISGGRYEQYF. Written as DNA, the CDR3 is TGCAGTGCTTTAATTAGCGGGGGACGTTACGAGCAGTACTTC. This chain links TRBV20-1 with TRBJ2-7; TRBD2 matches 9 bases. Germline CDR1 DFQATT, CDR2 SNEGSKA (reference sequence). Trimming cost V 5 bases and J 4 bases; bases outside gene matches: 9. The CDR3 is 14 residues long.

This clonotype qualifies as medium-sized. The CDR3 loop is CASSQEGQSDEQFF. The CDR3 nucleotides are TGTGCCAGCAGCCAAGAGGGCCAGTCCGATGAGCAGTTCTTC. V is TRBV3-1 and J is TRBJ2-1; D remains ambiguous. Germline CDR1 reads LGHDT; CDR2 reads YNNKEL (reference sequence). The CDR3 runs to 14 residues. V lost 0 bases and J 8 bases, leaving 11 bases between the germline ends.

The sample holds a few counts of this clonotype. J is TRBJ1-5 and V is TRBV12-3 or TRBV12-4, with D possibly being TRBD1 (6 bases). The ends were cut back, 6 bases at V and 4 bases at J, with 19 bases in the middle. The CDR3 has 16 residues. CDR3 sequence: CASRLQGESFNQPQHF. DNA for the CDR3: TGTGCCAGCAGGTTACAGGGAGAAAGCTTTAATCAGCCCCAGCATTTT.

The table lists this clonotype with a few counts. CDR3 sequence: CASSSTGVTGTQYF. As DNA, the CDR3 is TGTGCCAGCAGCTCTACAGGTGTCACCGGGACCCAGTACTTC. The chain uses TRBV7-9 and TRBJ2-5, with D tentatively TRBD1 (5 bases). Trimming shortened V by 4 bases and J by 7 bases, and 16 bases separated the two germline ends. Germline CDR1 is SEHNR and CDR2 is FQNEAQ (reference sequence). The CDR3 is 14 residues long.

Many counts were recorded for this clonotype. This sequence joins TRBV9 and TRBJ1-6; tentatively, D is TRBD1 (5 bases). Trimming took 0 bases from V and 8 from J, leaving 21 bases between them. Germline CDR1 and CDR2: SGDLS and YYNGEE. The CDR3 length is 18 residues. CDR3 protein: CASSVAPKTGDRDSPLHF. CDR3 nucleotides: TGTGCCAGCAGCGTAGCCCCGAAGACGGGGGATCGGGATTCACCCCTCCACTTT.

This clonotype has a handful of counts. The genes are TRBV19 and TRBJ2-3; the match to TRBD2 covers 8 bases. Per the germline V gene, CDR1 is LNHDA and CDR2 is SQIVND (reference sequence). The trim removed 9 bases at V and 11 bases at J, leaving 13 bases unmatched. The CDR3 is made up of 13 amino acids. The DNA of the CDR3 is TGTGCCAGCCTCCCGGCGGGGGGTTTGGGGCAGTATTTT. This sequence encodes CASLPAGGLGQYF.

This CDR3 is CASSYLSYNEQFF. DNA of the CDR3: TGTGCCAGCAGCTATCTCTCCTACAATGAGCAGTTCTTC. The gene calls are TRBV7-9 and TRBJ2-1; D is uncertain. V was pared by 4 bases and J by 0 bases, with 4 bases between. Germline CDR1 SEHNR, CDR2 FQNEAQ (reference sequence). The CDR3 totals 13 residues.

The rearrangement uses TRBV11-2 and TRBJ2-3; perhaps TRBD1 as D (6 bases). The CDR3 covers 15 residues. V lost 6 bases to trimming and J lost 2 bases, with 15 bases between them. Germline V CDR1 and CDR2: SGHAT, FQNNGV. CDR3 DNA: TGTGCCAGCAGTAAGTCAGGGGACCCCACAGATACGCAGTATTTT. Protein sequence: CASSKSGDPTDTQYF.

This clonotype has ten or more counts. This chain uses TRBV20-1 with TRBJ2-5; D is undetermined. Germline V lookup: CDR1 DFQATT, CDR2 SNEGSKA (reference sequence). Trimming took off 1 base at V and 4 bases at J, with 10 bases between the two ends. This CDR3 has 13 amino acids. The CDR3 bases are TGCAGTGCTAGAGTGGAGACCTCAGAGACCCAGTACTTC. Residues: CSARVETSETQYF.

This clonotype was found many times. The genes are TRBV7-6 and TRBJ2-5; a weak D match, TRBD1 (6 bases). This CDR3 comprises 13 residues. Germline values: CDR1 SGHVS, CDR2 FNYEAQ. Trimming stripped 5 bases from V and 1 base from J, with 8 bases between. CDR3 residues: CASSPDSQETQYF. CDR3 DNA: TGTGCCAGCAGCCCGGACAGCCAAGAGACCCAGTACTTC.